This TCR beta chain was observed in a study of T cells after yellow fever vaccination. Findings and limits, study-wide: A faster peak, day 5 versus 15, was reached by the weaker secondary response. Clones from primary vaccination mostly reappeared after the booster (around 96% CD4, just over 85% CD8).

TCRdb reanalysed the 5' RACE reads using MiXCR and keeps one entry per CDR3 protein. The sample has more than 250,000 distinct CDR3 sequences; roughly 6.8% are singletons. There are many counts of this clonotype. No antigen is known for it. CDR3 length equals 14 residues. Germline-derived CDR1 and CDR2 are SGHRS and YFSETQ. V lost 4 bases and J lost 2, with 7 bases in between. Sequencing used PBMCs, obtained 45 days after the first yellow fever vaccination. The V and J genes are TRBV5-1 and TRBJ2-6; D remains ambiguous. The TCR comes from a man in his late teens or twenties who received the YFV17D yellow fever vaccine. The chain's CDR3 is CASSNVPGANVLTF. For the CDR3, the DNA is TGCGCCAGCAGCAACGTCCCTGGGGCCAACGTCCTGACTTTC.